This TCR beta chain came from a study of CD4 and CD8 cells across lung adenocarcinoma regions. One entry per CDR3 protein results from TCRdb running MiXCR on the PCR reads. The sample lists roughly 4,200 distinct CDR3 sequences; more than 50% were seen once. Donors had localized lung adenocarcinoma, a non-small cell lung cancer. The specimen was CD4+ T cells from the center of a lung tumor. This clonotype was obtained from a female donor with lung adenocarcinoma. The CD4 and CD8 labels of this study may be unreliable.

CDR3 protein: CASSQRTGELFF. CDR3 nucleotide sequence: TGCGCCAGCAGTCAACGTACCGGGGAGCTGTTTTTT. The rearrangement uses TRBV23-1 and TRBJ2-2; no clear D. TRBV23-1 is assigned to the ORF class and has an uncertain function. Trimming took off 2 bases at V and 5 bases at J, with 3 bases between the two ends. The CDR3 covers 12 residues.